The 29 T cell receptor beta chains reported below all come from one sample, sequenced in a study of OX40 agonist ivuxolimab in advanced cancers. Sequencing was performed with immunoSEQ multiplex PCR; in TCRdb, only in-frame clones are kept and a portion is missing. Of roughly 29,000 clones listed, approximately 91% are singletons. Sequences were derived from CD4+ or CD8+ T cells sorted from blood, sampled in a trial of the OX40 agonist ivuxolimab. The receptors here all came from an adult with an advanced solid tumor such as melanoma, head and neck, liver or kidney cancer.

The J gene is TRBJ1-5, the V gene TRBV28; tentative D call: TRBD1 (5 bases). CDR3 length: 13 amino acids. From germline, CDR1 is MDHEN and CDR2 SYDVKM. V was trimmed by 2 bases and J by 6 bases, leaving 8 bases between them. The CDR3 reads CASSLGAGQPQHF. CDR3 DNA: TGTGCCAGCAGTTTAGGGGCAGGTCAGCCCCAGCATTTT.

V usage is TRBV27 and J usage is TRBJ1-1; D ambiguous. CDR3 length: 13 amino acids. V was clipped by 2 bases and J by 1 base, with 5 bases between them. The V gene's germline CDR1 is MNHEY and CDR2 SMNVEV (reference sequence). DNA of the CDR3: TGTGCCAGCAGTTTAGGTCAGAACACTGAAGCTTTCTTT. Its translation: CASSLGQNTEAFF.

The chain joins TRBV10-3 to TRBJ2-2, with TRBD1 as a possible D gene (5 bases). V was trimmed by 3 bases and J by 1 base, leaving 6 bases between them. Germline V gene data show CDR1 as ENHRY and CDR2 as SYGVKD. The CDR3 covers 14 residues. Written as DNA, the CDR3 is TGTGCCATCAGTGAAGGGGTGAACACCGGGGAGCTGTTTTTT. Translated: CAISEGVNTGELFF.

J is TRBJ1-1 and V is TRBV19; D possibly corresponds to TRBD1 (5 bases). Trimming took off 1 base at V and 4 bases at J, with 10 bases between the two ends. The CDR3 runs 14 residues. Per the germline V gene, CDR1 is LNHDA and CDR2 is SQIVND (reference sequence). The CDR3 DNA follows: TGTGCCAGTAGTATAGGGGGGAGCGGCACTGAAGCTTTCTTT. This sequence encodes CASSIGGSGTEAFF.

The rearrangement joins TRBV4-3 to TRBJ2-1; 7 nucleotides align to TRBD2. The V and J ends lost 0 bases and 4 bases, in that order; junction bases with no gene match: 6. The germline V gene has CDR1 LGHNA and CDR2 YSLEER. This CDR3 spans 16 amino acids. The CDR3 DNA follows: TGCGCCAGCAGCCAAGATCGCCTCGGGGGGTACAATGAGCAGTTCTTC. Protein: CASSQDRLGGYNEQFF.

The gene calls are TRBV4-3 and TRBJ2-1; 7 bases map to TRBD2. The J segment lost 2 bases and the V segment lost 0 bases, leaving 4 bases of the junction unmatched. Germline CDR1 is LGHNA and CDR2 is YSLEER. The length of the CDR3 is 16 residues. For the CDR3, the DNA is TGCGCCAGCAGCCAAGACGCTAGCGGAACCTACAATGAGCAGTTCTTC. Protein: CASSQDASGTYNEQFF.

The CDR3 loop reads CASSLTANTEAFF. The CDR3 DNA reads as TGTGCCAGCAGTTTAACTGCGAACACTGAAGCTTTCTTT. This chain uses TRBV28 with TRBJ1-1; no clear D gene. Germline V gene data show CDR1 as MDHEN and CDR2 as SYDVKM. This CDR3 spans 13 amino acids. V gave up 2 bases and J gave up 1 base, with 5 bases separating them.

The CDR3, as DNA: TGTGCCAGTAGTGGGGGGGTTGGGCTCCCCTCGGGACTAGCGGGATTGGGGTCCTACAATGAGCAGTTCTTC. Translated, it gives CASSGGVGLPSGLAGLGSYNEQFF. J is TRBJ2-1 and V is TRBV19; TRBD2 matches 13 bases. Germline assignment: CDR1 LNHDA and CDR2 SQIVND (reference sequence). V dropped 5 bases and J dropped 1; count of bases not matched to a gene: 26. The CDR3 is 24 amino acids. The complete variable domain, with remaining parts taken from reference TRBV19 and TRBJ2-1, reads DGGITQSPKYLFRKEGQNVTLSCEQNLNHDAMYWYRQDPGQGLRLIYYSQIVNDFQKGDIAEGYSVSREKKESFPLTVTSAQKNPTAFYLCASSGGVGLPSGLAGLGSYNEQFFGPGTRLTVL.

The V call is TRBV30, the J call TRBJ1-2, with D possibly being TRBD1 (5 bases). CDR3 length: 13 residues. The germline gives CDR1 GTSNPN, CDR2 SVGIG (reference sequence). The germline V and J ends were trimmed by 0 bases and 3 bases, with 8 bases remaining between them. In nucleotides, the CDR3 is TGTGCCTGGAGTGTACAGGCGTACTATGGCTACACCTTC. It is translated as CAWSVQAYYGYTF.

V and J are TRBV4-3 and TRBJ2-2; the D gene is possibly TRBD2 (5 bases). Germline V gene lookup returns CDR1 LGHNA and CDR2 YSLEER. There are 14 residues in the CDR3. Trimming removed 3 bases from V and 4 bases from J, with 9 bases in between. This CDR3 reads CASSQGVVTGELFF. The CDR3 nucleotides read TGCGCCAGCAGCCAGGGAGTAGTCACCGGGGAGCTGTTTTTT.

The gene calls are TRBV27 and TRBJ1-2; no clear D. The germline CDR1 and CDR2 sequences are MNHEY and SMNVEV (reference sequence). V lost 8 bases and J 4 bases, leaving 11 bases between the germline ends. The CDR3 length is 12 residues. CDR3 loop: CASFSEGYGYTF. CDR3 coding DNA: TGTGCCAGCTTCTCCGAGGGCTATGGCTACACCTTC.

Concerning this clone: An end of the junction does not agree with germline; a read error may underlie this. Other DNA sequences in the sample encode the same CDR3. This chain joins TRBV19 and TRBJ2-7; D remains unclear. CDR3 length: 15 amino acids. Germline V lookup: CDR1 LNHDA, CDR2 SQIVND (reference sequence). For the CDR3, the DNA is TGTGCCAGCAGTATAGTAACGGACGTGAGCTACGAGCAGTACTTC. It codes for CASSIVTDVSYEQYF.

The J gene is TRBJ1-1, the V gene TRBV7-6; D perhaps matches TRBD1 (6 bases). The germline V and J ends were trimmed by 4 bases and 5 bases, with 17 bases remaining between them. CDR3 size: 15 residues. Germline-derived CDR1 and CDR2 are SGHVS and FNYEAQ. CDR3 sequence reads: CASSSPVGRGTEAFF. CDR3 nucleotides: TGTGCCAGCAGCTCTCCAGTCGGGAGGGGGACTGAAGCTTTCTTT. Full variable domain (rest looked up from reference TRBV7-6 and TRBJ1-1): GAGVSQSPRYKVTKRGQDVALRCDPISGHVSLYWYRQALGQGPEFLTYFNYEAQQDKSGLPNDRFSAERPEGSISTLTIQRTEQRDSAMYRCASSSPVGRGTEAFFGQGTRLTVV.

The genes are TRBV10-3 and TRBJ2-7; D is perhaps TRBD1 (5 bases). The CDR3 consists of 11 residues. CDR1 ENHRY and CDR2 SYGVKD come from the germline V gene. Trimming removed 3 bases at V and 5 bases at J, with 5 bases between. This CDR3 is CAISDRDEQYF. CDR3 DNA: TGTGCCATCAGTGACAGGGACGAGCAGTACTTC.

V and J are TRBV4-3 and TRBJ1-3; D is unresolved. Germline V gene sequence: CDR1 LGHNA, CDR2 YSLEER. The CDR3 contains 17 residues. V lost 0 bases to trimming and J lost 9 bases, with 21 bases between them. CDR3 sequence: CASSQEPLWTEESTIYF. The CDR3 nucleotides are TGCGCCAGCAGCCAAGAACCCCTATGGACGGAGGAAAGCACCATATATTTT.

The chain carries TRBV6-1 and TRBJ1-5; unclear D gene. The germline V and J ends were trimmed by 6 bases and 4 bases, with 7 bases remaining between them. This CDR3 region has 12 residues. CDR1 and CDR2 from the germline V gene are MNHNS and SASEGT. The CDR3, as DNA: TGTGCCAGCAGAAGCGGGAATCAGCCCCAGCATTTT. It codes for CASRSGNQPQHF.

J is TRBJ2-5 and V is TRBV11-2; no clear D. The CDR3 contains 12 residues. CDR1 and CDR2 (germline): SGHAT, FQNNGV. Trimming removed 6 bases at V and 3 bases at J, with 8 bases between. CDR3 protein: CASRDPKETQYF. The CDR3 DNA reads TGTGCCAGCAGGGACCCCAAAGAGACCCAGTACTTC.

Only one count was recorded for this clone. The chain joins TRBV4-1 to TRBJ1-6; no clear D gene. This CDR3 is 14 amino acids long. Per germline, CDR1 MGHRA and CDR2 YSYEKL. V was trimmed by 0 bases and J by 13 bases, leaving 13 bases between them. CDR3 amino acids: CASSQEEPTLPLHF. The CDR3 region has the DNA TGCGCCAGCAGCCAAGAGGAGCCGACTTTGCCCCTCCACTTT.

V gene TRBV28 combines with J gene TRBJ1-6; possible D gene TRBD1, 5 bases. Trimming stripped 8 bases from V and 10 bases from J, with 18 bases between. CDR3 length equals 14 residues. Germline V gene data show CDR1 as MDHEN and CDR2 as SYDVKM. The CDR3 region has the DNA TGTGCCAGCGGACTCAGGGTTTACGGCTCACCCCTCCACTTT. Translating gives CASGLRVYGSPLHF. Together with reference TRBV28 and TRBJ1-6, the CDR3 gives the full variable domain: DVKVTQSSRYLVKRTGEKVFLECVQDMDHENMFWYRQDPGLGLRLIYFSYDVKMKEKGDIPEGYSVSREKKERFSLILESASTNQTSMYLCASGLRVYGSPLHFGNGTRLTVT.

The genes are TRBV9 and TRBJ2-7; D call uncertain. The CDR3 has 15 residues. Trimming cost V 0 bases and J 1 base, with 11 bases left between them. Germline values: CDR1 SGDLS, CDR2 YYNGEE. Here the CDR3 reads CASSVGSLRSYEQYF. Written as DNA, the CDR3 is TGTGCCAGCAGCGTAGGCAGCCTACGTTCCTACGAGCAGTACTTC.

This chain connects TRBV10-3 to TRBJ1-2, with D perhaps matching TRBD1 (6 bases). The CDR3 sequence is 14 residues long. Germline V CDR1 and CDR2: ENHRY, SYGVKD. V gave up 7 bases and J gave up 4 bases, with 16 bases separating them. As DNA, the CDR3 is TGTGCCATCACCCCCTGGGAGGGGGTCTATGGCTACACCTTC. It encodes CAITPWEGVYGYTF.

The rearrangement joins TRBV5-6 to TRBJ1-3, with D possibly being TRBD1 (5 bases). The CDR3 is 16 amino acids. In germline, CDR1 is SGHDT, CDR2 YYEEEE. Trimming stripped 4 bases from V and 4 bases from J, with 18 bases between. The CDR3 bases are TGTGCCAGCAGCCCTGAGGCGGGGGGACGCGGAAACACCATATATTTT. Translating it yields CASSPEAGGRGNTIYF.

CDR3 DNA sequence: TGTGCCAGCAGTAATTACCGGGACTACCTCTACGAGCAGTACTTC. This translates into CASSNYRDYLYEQYF. The chain carries TRBV7-9 and TRBJ2-7; 7 bases match TRBD2. J lost 3 bases, V lost 6 bases, and 11 bases had no gene match. The CDR3 runs to 15 residues. Germline CDR1 SEHNR, CDR2 FQNEAQ (reference sequence).

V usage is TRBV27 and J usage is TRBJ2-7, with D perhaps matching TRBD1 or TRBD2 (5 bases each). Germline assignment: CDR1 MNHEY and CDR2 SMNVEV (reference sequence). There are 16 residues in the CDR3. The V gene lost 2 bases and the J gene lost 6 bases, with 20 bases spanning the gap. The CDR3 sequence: CASSLGPGTLGVEQYF. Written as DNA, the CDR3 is TGTGCCAGCAGTTTAGGCCCCGGGACCCTGGGGGTCGAGCAGTACTTC.

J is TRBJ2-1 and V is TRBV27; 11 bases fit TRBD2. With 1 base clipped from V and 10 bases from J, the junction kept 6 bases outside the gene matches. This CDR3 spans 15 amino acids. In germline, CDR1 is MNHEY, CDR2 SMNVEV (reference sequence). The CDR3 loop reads CASSLLAGGPREQFF. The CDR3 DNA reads TGTGCCAGCAGTTTATTAGCGGGAGGGCCTCGGGAGCAGTTCTTC.

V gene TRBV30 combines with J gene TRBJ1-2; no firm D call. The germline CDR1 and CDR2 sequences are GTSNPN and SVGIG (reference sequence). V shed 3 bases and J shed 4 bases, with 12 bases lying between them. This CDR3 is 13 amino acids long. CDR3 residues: CAWSVKPVYGYTF. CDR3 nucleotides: TGTGCCTGGAGCGTCAAACCGGTCTATGGCTACACCTTC.

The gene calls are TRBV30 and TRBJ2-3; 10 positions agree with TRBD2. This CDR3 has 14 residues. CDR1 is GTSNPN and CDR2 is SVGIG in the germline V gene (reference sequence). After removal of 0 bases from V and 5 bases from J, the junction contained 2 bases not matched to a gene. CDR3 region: CAWSVGLAIDTQYF. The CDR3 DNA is TGTGCCTGGAGTGTGGGACTAGCGATAGATACGCAGTATTTT.

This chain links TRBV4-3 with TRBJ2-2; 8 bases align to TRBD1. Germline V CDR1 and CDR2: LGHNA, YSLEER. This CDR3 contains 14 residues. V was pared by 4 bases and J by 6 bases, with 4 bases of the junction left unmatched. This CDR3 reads CASSPYRGSGELFF. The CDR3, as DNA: TGCGCCAGCAGCCCGTACAGGGGGTCCGGGGAGCTGTTTTTT.

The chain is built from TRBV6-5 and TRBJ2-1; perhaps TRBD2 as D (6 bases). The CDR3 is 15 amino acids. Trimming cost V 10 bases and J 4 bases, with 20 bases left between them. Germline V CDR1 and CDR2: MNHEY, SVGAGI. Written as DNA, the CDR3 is TGTGCCACCCAGGAGTGGCGGGAAGGGTACAATGAGCAGTTCTTC. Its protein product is CATQEWREGYNEQFF.